These T cell receptor beta chains were read from a single sample in a study of blood T cell repertoires in COVID-19. The protocol was immunoSEQ multiplex PCR, while the TCRdb copy is restricted to in-frame clones and leaves out a portion. The data contain approximately 80,000 clones, roughly three quarters of them seen just once; the ten biggest clones take up roughly 15%. Sequenced input: peripheral blood. All receptors come from an older man with active or convalescent COVID-19. The CDR3 runs from the conserved cysteine through the conserved F or W. A D gene is named only where the DNA matches it firmly. The size entry is marked missing in some rows and otherwise reads once, few, many or a size class.

J | D | size | V | DNA | CDR3
TRBJ2-3 | NA | NA | TRBV5-1 | TGCGCCAGCAGTAGTGGGAGAGATACGCAGTATTTT | CASSSGRDTQYF
TRBJ2-5 | NA | NA | TRBV5-4 | TGTGCCAGCAGCTTGGGTCAGAAGCAAGAGACCCAGTACTTC | CASSLGQKQETQYF
TRBJ2-1 | NA | few | TRBV7-9 | TGTGCCAGCGGTCGTGAGGTTTTGGATGAGCAGTTCTTC | CASGREVLDEQFF
TRBJ1-5 | NA | NA | TRBV28 | TGTGCCAGCACTCCCAGCCAAGGGGACAATCAGCCCCAGCATTTT | CASTPSQGDNQPQHF
TRBJ2-5 | TRBD1 | NA | TRBV6-6 | TGTGCCAGCAGACCACAGGGGGTCGAGACCCAGTACTTC | CASRPQGVETQYF
TRBJ2-2 | NA | NA | TRBV7-2 | TGTGCCAGTGGACAGTTCACCGGGGAGCTGTTTTTT | CASGQFTGELFF
TRBJ2-7 | TRBD1 | NA | TRBV19 | TGTGCCAGTAGCAACCGGGACAGAACCTACGAGCAGTACTTC | CASSNRDRTYEQYF
TRBJ2-1 | NA | NA | TRBV18 | TGTGCCAGCTCACCAGACTGGAACAATGAGCAGTTCTTC | CASSPDWNNEQFF
TRBJ2-3 | NA | NA | TRBV6-5 | TGTGCCAGCAAGGACAGTATCACAGATACGCAGTATTTT | CASKDSITDTQYF
TRBJ2-3 | NA | NA | TRBV9 | TGTGCCAGCAGCCGCCCGGGGGAACAACGCGGGGATACGCAGTATTTT | CASSRPGEQRGDTQYF
TRBJ1-1 | TRBD1 | medium-sized | TRBV27 | TGTGCCAGCAGTTTAGGGACAGGGAAAGCTTTCTTT | CASSLGTGKAFF